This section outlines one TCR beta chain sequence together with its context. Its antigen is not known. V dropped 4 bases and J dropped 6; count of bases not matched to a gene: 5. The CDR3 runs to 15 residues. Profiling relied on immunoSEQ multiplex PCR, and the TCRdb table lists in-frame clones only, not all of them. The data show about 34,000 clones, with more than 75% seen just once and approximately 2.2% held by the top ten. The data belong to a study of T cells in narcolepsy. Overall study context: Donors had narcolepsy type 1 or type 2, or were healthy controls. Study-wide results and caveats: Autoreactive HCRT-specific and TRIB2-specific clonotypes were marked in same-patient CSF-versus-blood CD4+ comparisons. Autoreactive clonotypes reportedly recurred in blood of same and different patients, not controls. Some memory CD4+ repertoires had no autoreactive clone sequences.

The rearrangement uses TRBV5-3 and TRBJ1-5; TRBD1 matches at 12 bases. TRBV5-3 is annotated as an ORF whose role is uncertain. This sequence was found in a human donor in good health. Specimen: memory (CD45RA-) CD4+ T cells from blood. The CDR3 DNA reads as TGTGCCAGAAGCCAGGGACAGGGGGCTGTTCAGCCCCAGCATTTT. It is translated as CARSQGQGAVQPQHF.